This T cell receptor (beta chain) comes out of a study of T cell responses to AZD1222 COVID-19 vaccine (dated by TCRdb to the early 2020s). Describing the broader study: TCR sequencing was performed for over 230 trial participants, of whom around 200 were given two doses of AZD1222 and some 25 were given two doses of MenACWY control vaccine. Enrollment into the trials was organized by age into subgroups of 18-55, 56-69 and 70-plus years, and those subgroups contained approximately 150, 30 and 60 TCR-sequenced participants, respectively.

Unmatched junction bases come to 2, with V trimmed by 1 base and J by 2 bases. CDR1 is given as LNHDA and CDR2 as SQIVND, both from the germline V gene (reference sequence). The CDR3 sequence holds 15 residues, the cysteine and phenylalanine included. The read is trimmed to its CDR3 DNA, 45 bases read in frame from base 1. The CDR3 regions of human TCRbeta chains were analyzed by immunosequencing. Regarding the original processing steps: Repertoire TCRs were checked for matches against a reference library of SARS-CoV-2-specific TCRs that had been generated using the MIRA antigen-specificity platform. Breadth was defined as the fraction of unique TCRs that were SARS-CoV-2-associated. Depth was defined as the fraction of total T cells that were SARS-CoV-2-associated. Using the MIRA data, every spike-specific TCR was mapped to the spike region that the TCR reacted to and assigned to either a CD4 or a CD8 class. Log10-transformed breadth and depth values were compared by one-way ANOVA with Sidak's multiple comparisons tests. In TCRdb, the immuneACCESS table is reduced to in-frame sequences with V and J assigned. These tables do not hold every clone; where another copy was compared, an unresolved V gene accounts for under half, and the others remain unexplained. D and trimming come from the DNA, and the V and J calls and clone size come from that table. Recorded for this sample are 100,000 to 140,000 clones; about 90% of them occurred a single time. The ten largest clones capture roughly 6% of the sample.

The sample's time point, from its label and the paper: about 28 days (+/-7) after the second vaccine dose. AZD1222 recipients given second doses at about 4 weeks or at about 12 weeks were pooled, since spike-specific TCR depth and breadth were not found to differ between the two schedules. The vaccinee samples were drawn from two UK trials, COV001 and COV002, one of which was a single-blind randomized controlled phase 2/3 trial testing AZD1222 (ChAdOx1 nCoV-19) in healthy adults. For TCRbeta chain sequencing, PBMC samples from trial participants were taken at day 0 and at day 28 after the second dose. As concerns this clone: Its antigen is still unknown. Per-base quality was not reported, and no clone a single base away is much larger than it.

General conclusions and limits of the study: Vaccine-associated CD4 TCRs spanned the whole spike protein, with dominant responses in regions 160-218 and 743-854. A significant rise in spike-specific TCR breadth and depth was observed after two AZD1222 doses relative to day 0 and relative to MenACWY recipients. Because no samples from the day 14 peak response were available, repertoires could be characterized only after the peak T cell response. Nearly half of unique spike-specific TCRs reportedly recognized epitopes outside regions mutated in the B.1.351 and B.1.1.7 variants. Conclusions about previously exposed vaccinees are limited, since just five or six AZD1222 recipients were seropositive for SARS-CoV-2 at baseline. Most participants were white British and females outnumbered males, and the authors suggested that clonal diversity may have been underestimated. The 56-69-year group was small, and its depth increase did not reach significance, likely because of low power.

The chain uses TRBV19 and TRBJ2-5, and 9 junctional nucleotides match TRBD1. The source is an adult who received the AZD1222 COVID-19 vaccine. The sequenced sample was peripheral blood, obtained 28 days after the second AZD1222 dose. In nucleotides, the sequence is TGTGCCAGTAGTATAGTTGACAGGGGGCAAGAGACCCAGTACTTC. Translated, it reads CASSIVDRGQETQYF. Joined to the reference TRBV19 and TRBJ2-5 proteins, this CDR3 gives the full variable domain: DGGITQSPKYLFRKEGQNVTLSCEQNLNHDAMYWYRQDPGQGLRLIYYSQIVNDFQKGDIAEGYSVSREKKESFPLTVTSAQKNPTAFYLCASSIVDRGQETQYFGPGTRLLVL.